Presented here are 18 T cell receptor beta chains from one specimen sequenced in a study of T-cell reconstitution after alpha-beta-depleted transplantation in children. Unique molecular identifiers were incorporated during preparation of the TCRbeta library. TCRdb independently ran MiXCR on the PCR reads; one entry per CDR3 protein. The sample lists some 500,000 distinct CDR3 sequences, approximately 20% occurring once. The material sequenced was PBMCs from the stem cell graft donor, taken from the stem cell graft. The receptors shown here come from a human donor who donated a stem cell graft to a child with acute lymphoblastic leukemia.

At least ten counts were recorded for this clonotype. The rearrangement links TRBV20-1 to TRBJ2-7; 9 nucleotides agree with TRBD1. The CDR3 contains 13 residues. V shed 5 bases, J shed 5 bases, and the junction held 7 bases outside the gene matches. The germline gives CDR1 DFQATT, CDR2 SNEGSKA (reference sequence). The CDR3 region is CSAVRDRVHEQYF. CDR3 coding DNA: TGCAGTGCTGTCCGGGACAGGGTTCACGAGCAGTACTTC.

In this sample, this clonotype turned up a few times. CDR3 sequence: CASSLMPGFIAKNIQYF. CDR3 bases: TGCGCCAGCAGCCTAATGCCCGGATTTATAGCCAAAAACATTCAGTACTTC. The chain uses TRBV4-1 and TRBJ2-4, with no clear D. Per the germline V gene, CDR1 is MGHRA and CDR2 is YSYEKL. V was trimmed by 4 bases and J by 0 bases, leaving 16 bases between them. The CDR3 runs to 17 residues.

The V call is TRBV7-3, the J call TRBJ1-5, with a possible D match to TRBD1 (5 bases). The CDR3 covers 16 residues. Trimming removed 4 bases at V and 4 bases at J, with 17 bases between. CDR1 SGHTA and CDR2 FQGTGA come from the germline V gene. CDR3 bases: TGTGCCAGCAGCTCACCCGGGGCGCTAACTAATCAGCCCCAGCATTTT. Translation gives CASSSPGALTNQPQHF.

This clonotype has just a few counts. The rearrangement joins TRBV27 to TRBJ2-7; D might be TRBD2 (5 bases). The CDR3 covers 13 residues. Deletions cut 3 bases from V and 6 bases from J, with 12 bases between. Germline CDR1 and CDR2: MNHEY and SMNVEV (reference sequence). The CDR3 nucleotides read TGTGCCAGCAGTTTGGGTTCCGCGGGCGAGCAGTACTTC. Residues: CASSLGSAGEQYF.

The chain links TRBV6-2 or TRBV6-3 to TRBJ2-5; maybe TRBD2 (6 bases). Germline V gene sequence: CDR1 MNHEY, CDR2 SVGEGT. V was pared by 3 bases and J by 2 bases, with 16 bases between. CDR3 length: 16 residues. The CDR3 spells CASSYVLDYPQETQYF. The CDR3 coding sequence is TGTGCCAGCAGTTATGTGTTGGACTACCCTCAAGAGACCCAGTACTTC.

This clonotype was seen ten or more times. The CDR3 DNA follows: TGTGCCAGCAGTTACAGCGGGAGCGGCTACGAGCAGTACTTC. It translates to CASSYSGSGYEQYF. The rearrangement joins TRBV6-5 to TRBJ2-7; TRBD2 aligns across 8 bases. This CDR3 has 14 amino acids. Germline CDR1 and CDR2: MNHEY and SVGAGI. V gave up 2 bases and J gave up 3 bases; unmatched junction bases: 3.

The V gene is TRBV5-1, the J gene TRBJ2-2; 11 bases match TRBD1. Germline V CDR1 and CDR2: SGHRS, YFSETQ. This CDR3 contains 18 residues. Trimming took 4 bases from V and 3 from J; bases not matched to a gene: 11. The CDR3 nucleotides are TGCGCCAGCAGCCTGGACAGGGGGCTCGTTCAGGACACCGGGGAGCTGTTTTTT. Its translation is CASSLDRGLVQDTGELFF.

This clonotype has just one count. V and J are TRBV20-1 and TRBJ1-1; D gene unclear. The germline V and J ends were trimmed by 0 bases and 7 bases, with 12 bases remaining between them. The V gene's germline CDR1 is DFQATT and CDR2 SNEGSKA (reference sequence). The CDR3 totals 13 residues. CDR3 protein: CSARDNLAIEAFF. CDR3 in DNA: TGCAGTGCTAGAGATAATTTGGCAATTGAAGCTTTCTTT.

The CDR3 DNA reads TGTGCCAGCAGTTTTGGAGTAGGGGGCGAGCAGTACTTC. It is translated as CASSFGVGGEQYF. The chain couples TRBV27 to TRBJ2-7; TRBD1 is a possible D gene (6 bases). The germline CDR1 and CDR2 sequences are MNHEY and SMNVEV (reference sequence). Trimming removed 3 bases at V and 6 bases at J, with 12 bases between. The CDR3 is made up of 13 amino acids.

V is TRBV6-1 and J is TRBJ1-3; D is undetermined. Germline CDR1 and CDR2: MNHNS and SASEGT. The CDR3 has 14 amino acids. Trimming cost V 5 bases and J 0 bases, with 8 bases left between them. The CDR3 here is CASSPDISGNTIYF. For the CDR3, the DNA is TGTGCCAGCAGTCCCGATATCTCTGGAAACACCATATATTTT.

This clonotype was seen ten or more times. V is TRBV20-1 and J is TRBJ2-2; 7 nucleotides align to TRBD2. The CDR3 loop spans 16 amino acids. CDR1 DFQATT and CDR2 SNEGSKA come from the germline V gene (reference sequence). V lost 0 bases and J lost 3; bases outside the gene matches: 7. CDR3 sequence reads: CSARDPRAGDTGELFF. The CDR3 DNA is TGCAGTGCTAGAGACCCACGGGCGGGAGACACCGGGGAGCTGTTTTTT.

This clonotype has a count of ten or more. The V call is TRBV20-1, the J call TRBJ2-4, with D perhaps TRBD1 (6 bases). With 6 bases removed from V and 3 bases from J, the gap between germline ends came to 15 bases. CDR3 length: 14 amino acids. CDR1 and CDR2 (germline): DFQATT, SNEGSKA (reference sequence). The CDR3 reads CSATQGSGKNIQYF. CDR3 sequence (DNA): TGCAGTGCCACCCAGGGGAGTGGCAAAAACATTCAGTACTTC.

This clonotype was seen only a few times. V is TRBV14 and J is TRBJ1-1; tentatively, D is TRBD1 (6 bases). Germline lookup yields CDR1 SGHDN and CDR2 FVKESK. The CDR3 totals 15 residues. V lost 1 base and J lost 4, with 13 bases in between. The CDR3 protein is CASSQGRGGFTEAFF. For the CDR3, the DNA is TGTGCCAGCAGCCAAGGTCGGGGGGGCTTCACTGAAGCTTTCTTT.

This clonotype turned up a few times. This chain joins TRBV15 and TRBJ1-1; D possibly corresponds to TRBD1 (5 bases). The CDR3 consists of 15 residues. Germline V lookup: CDR1 LNHNV, CDR2 YYDKDF (reference sequence). Trimming took off 5 bases at V and 4 bases at J, with 17 bases between the two ends. The CDR3 region has the DNA TGTGCCACCAGCGGGGCACGGACACTCTCCACTGAAGCTTTCTTT. Translated: CATSGARTLSTEAFF. The entire variable domain, with the rest obtained from reference TRBV15 and TRBJ1-1, is as follows: DAMVIQNPRYQVTQFGKPVTLSCSQTLNHNVMYWYQQKSSQAPKLLFHYYDKDFNNEADTPDNFQSRRPNTSFCFLDIRSPGLGDTAMYLCATSGARTLSTEAFFGQGTRLTVV.

This chain connects TRBV10-2 to TRBJ1-6; D may be TRBD1 (5 bases). Germline CDR1 is WSHSY and CDR2 is SAAADI. Trimming cost V 2 bases and J 4 bases, with 12 bases left between them. The CDR3 loop spans 16 amino acids. CDR3 DNA sequence: TGCGCCAGCAGTGAGGTCGGCGACAGTTATAATTCACCCCTCCACTTT. Residues: CASSEVGDSYNSPLHF.

This clonotype has just a few counts. The chain joins TRBV2 to TRBJ2-3, with 7 bases that match TRBD1. Germline V CDR1 and CDR2: SNHLY, FYNNEI. The CDR3 covers 14 residues. J was trimmed by 0 bases and V by 10 bases; bases with no gene match: 7. In nucleotides, the CDR3 is TGTGCCATCCTCGGCAGGGGGAGCACAGATACGCAGTATTTT. Translating it yields CAILGRGSTDTQYF.

This clonotype was seen a few times. The genes are TRBV5-1 and TRBJ1-2; D gene unclear. Germline V gene lookup returns CDR1 SGHRS and CDR2 YFSETQ. With 0 bases removed from V and 2 bases from J, the gap between germline ends came to 11 bases. The CDR3 spans 15 residues. In DNA, the CDR3 is TGCGCCAGCAGCTTGGAAGGCCTTGTGAACTATGGCTACACCTTC. Amino acids: CASSLEGLVNYGYTF.

This clonotype has more than one count but fewer than ten. This sequence joins TRBV7-3 and TRBJ2-3, with 8 bases identical to TRBD2. The CDR3 runs to 15 residues. V shed 4 bases and J 2 bases; nucleotides not matched to a gene: 5. CDR1 SGHTA and CDR2 FQGTGA come from the germline V gene. DNA for the CDR3: TGTGCCAGCAGCTCTAGCGGGCACTACACAGATACGCAGTATTTT. Translated: CASSSSGHYTDTQYF.